The next 17 T cell receptor beta chains were all read from a single sample in a study of blood T cell repertoires in COVID-19. This table comes from immunoSEQ multiplex PCR, and its TCRdb copy is limited to in-frame clones, with some not included. The profile shows around 140,000 clones, 80% to 90% of them singletons. The sample comprised peripheral blood. The source is a man aged 18 to 35 with COVID-19, enrolled during active disease.

The rearrangement joins TRBV15 to TRBJ2-5, with 7 bases that match TRBD2. This CDR3 contains 18 residues. Germline lookup yields CDR1 LNHNV and CDR2 YYDKDF (reference sequence). The V gene end was trimmed by 0 bases and the J gene end by 1 base; junction bases not matched to a gene: 11. The CDR3 DNA reads TGTGCCACCAGCAGAGATCCGGTCGGTAGCGGGCCCCAAGAGACCCAGTACTTC. Translating gives CATSRDPVGSGPQETQYF.

V gene TRBV11-1 combines with J gene TRBJ1-1, with unresolved D. Trimming took off 2 bases at V and 7 bases at J, with 8 bases between the two ends. This CDR3 contains 12 residues. Germline V gene sequence: CDR1 SGHAT, CDR2 FQDESV (reference sequence). DNA of the CDR3: TGTGCCAGCAGCTTATTCGGCGGTGAAGCTTTCTTT. This codes for CASSLFGGEAFF.

The chain links TRBV4-3 to TRBJ2-7, with D hard to call. This CDR3 has 13 residues. V gave up 4 bases and J gave up 0 bases, with 7 bases separating them. Germline V gives CDR1 LGHNA, CDR2 YSLEER. This chain's CDR3 is CASSPQISYEQYF. CDR3 bases: TGCGCCAGCAGCCCCCAGATCTCCTACGAGCAGTACTTC.

The chain joins TRBV5-1 to TRBJ2-5, with D possibly matching TRBD2 (6 bases). Trimming shortened V by 0 bases and J by 2 bases, and 14 bases separated the two germline ends. Germline CDR1 and CDR2: SGHRS and YFSETQ. This CDR3 spans 16 amino acids. This CDR3 is CASSLVGSGLQETQYF. For the CDR3, the DNA is TGCGCCAGCAGCTTGGTTGGTAGCGGTTTGCAAGAGACCCAGTACTTC.

This chain connects TRBV7-8 to TRBJ1-5; perhaps TRBD1 as D (6 bases). The germline V gene has CDR1 SGHVS and CDR2 FQNEAQ. This CDR3 spans 16 amino acids. The V end lost 9 bases, the J end lost 0 bases, and 18 bases lay between the germline ends. CDR3 sequence (DNA): TGTGCCAGTACACCGCGAGACAGGTATAGCAATCAGCCCCAGCATTTT. It specifies CASTPRDRYSNQPQHF.

The CDR3 protein is CASSFSGTGELFF. DNA of the CDR3: TGTGCCAGCAGTTTCAGTGGCACCGGGGAGCTGTTTTTT. The chain employs TRBV28 and TRBJ2-2; D is unresolved. V lost 3 bases and J lost 4, with 6 bases in between. CDR3 size: 13 residues. In germline, CDR1 is MDHEN, CDR2 SYDVKM.

V and J are TRBV7-4 and TRBJ1-5; D remains ambiguous. Trimming stripped 6 bases from V and 0 bases from J, with 15 bases between. The CDR3 consists of 16 residues. Germline V lookup: CDR1 SGHVT, CDR2 SQSDAQ. CDR3: CASRGQQIYSNQPQHF. CDR3 DNA sequence: TGTGCCAGCAGGGGTCAACAGATTTATAGCAATCAGCCCCAGCATTTT.

The V call is TRBV7-2, the J call TRBJ1-5; 10 bases are a match to TRBD1. The CDR3 length is 17 residues. Germline V lookup: CDR1 SGHTA, CDR2 FQGNSA. V lost 1 base and J lost 3; bases outside the gene matches: 6. In DNA, the CDR3 is TGTGCCAGCAGCTTAGTCGGGACAGGGGTTACCAATCAGCCCCAGCATTTT. Its translation: CASSLVGTGVTNQPQHF.

This chain uses TRBV19 with TRBJ1-6; no definite D call. V was clipped by 5 bases and J by 7 bases, with 15 bases between them. The length of the CDR3 is 15 residues. Germline CDR1 LNHDA, CDR2 SQIVND (reference sequence). CDR3 nucleotides: TGTGCCAGTAGTCCCTCGACACATTTGAATTCACCCCTCCACTTT. This sequence encodes CASSPSTHLNSPLHF.

This chain connects TRBV20-1 to TRBJ2-2; 7 nucleotides line up with TRBD2. V trimming: 3 bases; J trimming: 2 bases; junction bases outside the gene matches: 6. Germline V gives CDR1 DFQATT, CDR2 SNEGSKA (reference sequence). CDR3 length equals 15 residues. The CDR3 DNA reads TGCAGTGCTAGTGGGGGGAGGGGAAACACCGGGGAGCTGTTTTTT. Translated: CSASGGRGNTGELFF.

The chain uses TRBV12-3 or TRBV12-4 and TRBJ1-2; TRBD1 is a possible D gene (5 bases). Trimming stripped 4 bases from V and 8 bases from J, with 11 bases between. The CDR3 is 12 residues long. The CDR3 nucleotides are TGTGCCAGCAGTTCAGGGTTGGTGGGCTACACCTTC. Amino acid sequence: CASSSGLVGYTF.

The chain carries TRBV18 and TRBJ2-2; 7 bases fit TRBD1. The CDR3 has 15 amino acids. The germline V gene has CDR1 KGHSH and CDR2 LQKENI. V shed 3 bases and J 5 bases; nucleotides not matched to a gene: 6. The CDR3 loop is CASSPKGARTGELFF. The DNA of the CDR3 is TGTGCCAGCTCACCTAAGGGGGCGCGAACCGGGGAGCTGTTTTTT.

The chain joins TRBV19 to TRBJ2-1, with D possibly being TRBD2 (6 bases). The CDR3 has 16 amino acids. Trimming shortened V by 1 base and J by 4 bases, and 14 bases separated the two germline ends. The germline V gene encodes CDR1 LNHDA and CDR2 SQIVND (reference sequence). CDR3 in DNA: TGTGCCAGTAGTATAGGAGGGACTGGAGTTTACAATGAGCAGTTCTTC. This codes for CASSIGGTGVYNEQFF.

This chain's CDR3 is CASSLVLAGGPGEQYF. In DNA, the CDR3 is TGCGCCAGCAGCTTGGTGCTAGCGGGAGGGCCGGGCGAGCAGTACTTC. The V call is TRBV5-1, the J call TRBJ2-7, with 12 bases that match TRBD2. The CDR3 totals 16 residues. CDR1 is SGHRS, CDR2 YFSETQ, per germline. Trimming cost V 0 bases and J 6 bases; bases outside gene matches: 7.

V gene TRBV3-1 (or the pseudogene TRBV3-2) combines with J gene TRBJ2-5, with 9 positions matching TRBD2. In germline, CDR1 is LGHDT, CDR2 YNNKEL (reference sequence). CDR3 size: 18 residues. J was trimmed by 3 bases and V by 0 bases; bases with no gene match: 11. The CDR3, as DNA: TGTGCCAGCAGCCAAGACAGAGAAGGTAGCGGGAGAAAAGAGACCCAGTACTTC. This encodes CASSQDREGSGRKETQYF.

As DNA, the CDR3 is TGTGCCAGTAGTATGGTTGGGAGCGCCGGGGAGCTGTTTTTT. Its translation is CASSMVGSAGELFF. The gene calls are TRBV19 and TRBJ2-2, with D tentatively TRBD2 (5 bases). V lost 3 bases to trimming and J lost 6 bases, with 11 bases between them. The germline V gene encodes CDR1 LNHDA and CDR2 SQIVND (reference sequence). The CDR3 spans 14 residues.

This rearrangement joins TRBV15 to TRBJ2-2, with 8 positions matching TRBD2. With V trimmed by 11 bases and J by 0 bases, 8 bases remained unmatched. The V gene's germline CDR1 is LNHNV and CDR2 YYDKDF (reference sequence). The CDR3 runs to 15 residues. For the CDR3, the DNA is TGTGCCGCCCGGGGGGGTTTTGCGAACACCGGGGAGCTGTTTTTT. This codes for CAARGGFANTGELFF.